The rows below give T cell receptor beta chains drawn from one sample of a study of CD8+ T cells in alopecia areata. Produced via immunoSEQ multiplex PCR; TCRdb's table is partial and in-frame only. The sample holds some 56,000 clones, about 96% seen once. This specimen was CD8+ T cells sorted from blood, taken at week 0. The origin of the receptors is a human donor with alopecia areata. The CDR3 runs from the conserved cysteine through the conserved F or W. D genes are given only for firm matches. The listing skips clone size in some rows; elsewhere it reads once, few, many or a size class.

abundance: once; j_gene: TRBJ1-5; v_gene: TRBV15; d_gene: -; CDR3aa: CATSRDGVGNQPQHF; CDR3nt: TGTGCCACCAGCAGAGATGGTGTGGGCAATCAGCCCCAGCATTTT
abundance: -; j_gene: TRBJ1-2; v_gene: TRBV9; d_gene: TRBD1; CDR3aa: CASKDHRGNYGYTF; CDR3nt: TGTGCCAGCAAAGATCACAGGGGAAACTATGGCTACACCTTC
abundance: -; j_gene: TRBJ2-1; v_gene: TRBV27; d_gene: -; CDR3aa: CASSLTALRGNEQFF; CDR3nt: TGTGCCAGCAGTCTGACCGCATTGAGGGGGAATGAGCAGTTCTTC
abundance: -; j_gene: TRBJ2-5; v_gene: TRBV11-2; d_gene: TRBD1; CDR3aa: CASSLDLPRGQETQYF; CDR3nt: TGTGCCAGCAGCTTAGATCTCCCCAGGGGGCAAGAGACCCAGTACTTC
abundance: -; j_gene: TRBJ2-7; v_gene: TRBV11-2; d_gene: -; CDR3aa: CASSLDLDSNIGNEQYF; CDR3nt: TGTGCCAGCAGCTTAGATTTAGATTCCAATATAGGGAACGAGCAGTACTTC
abundance: -; j_gene: TRBJ2-7; v_gene: TRBV4-3; d_gene: -; CDR3aa: CASSQGSGSGEEQYF; CDR3nt: TGCGCCAGCAGCCAAGGTTCGGGGAGTGGAGAAGAGCAGTACTTC
abundance: -; j_gene: TRBJ2-7; v_gene: TRBV5-1; d_gene: -; CDR3aa: CASSLGDGAGEQYF; CDR3nt: TGCGCCAGCAGCTTGGGAGATGGGGCTGGGGAGCAGTACTTC
abundance: -; j_gene: TRBJ2-5; v_gene: TRBV7-3; d_gene: -; CDR3aa: CASSLQGGQETQYF; CDR3nt: TGTGCCAGCAGCTTACAGGGCGGGCAAGAGACCCAGTACTTC
abundance: -; j_gene: TRBJ2-7; v_gene: TRBV4-1; d_gene: -; CDR3aa: CASSPIASSSSYEQYF; CDR3nt: TGCGCCAGCAGCCCGATAGCCAGCTCCAGCTCCTACGAGCAGTACTTC
abundance: -; j_gene: TRBJ2-1; v_gene: TRBV19; d_gene: -; CDR3aa: CASSITGPGYNEQFF; CDR3nt: TGTGCCAGTAGTATAACTGGCCCGGGGTACAATGAGCAGTTCTTC
abundance: -; j_gene: TRBJ2-7; v_gene: TRBV19; d_gene: TRBD1; CDR3aa: CASSTGTGYEQYF; CDR3nt: TGTGCCAGTAGTACCGGGACAGGGTACGAGCAGTACTTC
abundance: -; j_gene: TRBJ1-2; v_gene: TRBV5-6; d_gene: -; CDR3aa: CASSNNDRNYGYTF; CDR3nt: TGTGCCAGCAGCAACAATGACAGGAACTATGGCTACACCTTC
abundance: -; j_gene: TRBJ2-1; v_gene: TRBV11-2; d_gene: TRBD2; CDR3aa: CASSLAGAYNEQFF; CDR3nt: TGTGCCAGCAGCCTTGCGGGGGCCTACAATGAGCAGTTCTTC
abundance: -; j_gene: TRBJ2-3; v_gene: TRBV9; d_gene: -; CDR3aa: CASSVGLGKRTSTDTQYF; CDR3nt: TGTGCCAGCAGCGTAGGCTTAGGGAAACGGACTAGCACAGATACGCAGTATTTT
abundance: -; j_gene: TRBJ1-3; v_gene: TRBV20-1; d_gene: -; CDR3aa: CSAREGNTIYF; CDR3nt: TGCAGTGCGAGGGAAGGAAACACCATATATTTT
abundance: once; j_gene: TRBJ1-3; v_gene: TRBV5-4; d_gene: -; CDR3aa: CASTGPSGNTIYF; CDR3nt: TGTGCCAGCACCGGACCCTCTGGAAACACCATATATTTT
abundance: -; j_gene: TRBJ1-6; v_gene: TRBV29-1; d_gene: -; CDR3aa: CSVEAGENSPLHF; CDR3nt: TGCAGCGTTGAGGCAGGGGAGAATTCACCCCTCCACTTT
abundance: -; j_gene: TRBJ2-5; v_gene: TRBV4-1; d_gene: TRBD1; CDR3aa: CASSQTGGQETQYF; CDR3nt: TGCGCCAGCAGCCAAACAGGGGGCCAAGAGACCCAGTACTTC
abundance: -; j_gene: TRBJ2-7; v_gene: TRBV10-1; d_gene: -; CDR3aa: CASSDGPGSYEQYF; CDR3nt: TGCGCCAGCAGTGATGGGCCGGGTTCCTACGAGCAGTACTTC
abundance: -; j_gene: TRBJ2-5; v_gene: TRBV7-7; d_gene: TRBD1; CDR3aa: CASSQLGQGRRETQYF; CDR3nt: TGTGCTAGCAGCCAACTCGGACAGGGACGGAGGGAGACCCAGTACTTC
abundance: -; j_gene: TRBJ2-7; v_gene: TRBV27; d_gene: -; CDR3aa: CASTPTGWPGERYF; CDR3nt: TGTGCCAGCACTCCTACAGGGTGGCCGGGCGAGCGGTACTTC
abundance: -; j_gene: TRBJ1-1; v_gene: TRBV18; d_gene: -; CDR3aa: CASSPPPHANTEAFF; CDR3nt: TGTGCCAGCTCACCCCCCCCGCACGCGAACACTGAAGCTTTCTTT
abundance: once; j_gene: TRBJ2-5; v_gene: TRBV11-2; d_gene: TRBD1; CDR3aa: CASSPGQGPQETQYF; CDR3nt: TGTGCCAGCAGCCCCGGACAGGGGCCCCAAGAGACCCAGTACTTC
abundance: -; j_gene: TRBJ2-7; v_gene: TRBV6-5; d_gene: -; CDR3aa: CASSYTGDSYEQYF; CDR3nt: TGTGCCAGCAGTTATACAGGAGACTCCTACGAGCAGTACTTC
abundance: -; j_gene: TRBJ2-3; v_gene: TRBV5-5; d_gene: -; CDR3aa: CASSLGLTDTQYF; CDR3nt: TGTGCCAGCAGCTTGGGATTGACAGATACGCAGTATTTT
abundance: once; j_gene: TRBJ2-7; v_gene: TRBV30; d_gene: -; CDR3aa: CAWTRASGIYEQYF; CDR3nt: TGTGCCTGGACCCGGGCCAGCGGTATCTACGAGCAGTACTTC
abundance: -; j_gene: TRBJ1-5; v_gene: TRBV19; d_gene: -; CDR3aa: CASTPVWGNQPQHF; CDR3nt: TGTGCCAGTACCCCAGTTTGGGGAAATCAGCCCCAGCATTTT
abundance: -; j_gene: TRBJ2-6; v_gene: TRBV9; d_gene: TRBD1; CDR3aa: CASSGGTGVISGANVLTF; CDR3nt: TGTGCCAGCAGCGGGGGAACAGGGGTCATCTCTGGGGCCAACGTCCTGACTTTC
abundance: -; j_gene: TRBJ2-7; v_gene: TRBV29-1; d_gene: -; CDR3aa: CSVESADRTYEQYF; CDR3nt: TGCAGCGTTGAGTCGGCTGACAGAACCTACGAGCAGTACTTC
abundance: -; j_gene: TRBJ2-2; v_gene: TRBV15; d_gene: TRBD2; CDR3aa: CATSRAGGRNTGELFF; CDR3nt: TGTGCCACCAGCAGAGCGGGGGGGCGGAACACCGGGGAGCTGTTTTTT
abundance: -; j_gene: TRBJ2-7; v_gene: TRBV7-6; d_gene: TRBD2; CDR3aa: CASSRRLAGARGAYEQYF; CDR3nt: TGTGCCAGCAGCCGAAGACTAGCGGGGGCCAGGGGAGCCTACGAGCAGTACTTC
abundance: -; j_gene: TRBJ1-5; v_gene: TRBV4-3; d_gene: -; CDR3aa: CASSQRGWSNQPQHF; CDR3nt: TGCGCCAGCAGCCAACGAGGGTGGAGCAATCAGCCCCAGCATTTT
abundance: -; j_gene: TRBJ2-7; v_gene: TRBV4-2; d_gene: -; CDR3aa: CASSPRRRRQGDSYEQYF; CDR3nt: TGTGCCAGCAGCCCCCGGAGGCGTCGCCAGGGAGACTCCTACGAGCAGTACTTC
abundance: once; j_gene: TRBJ2-1; v_gene: TRBV10-1; d_gene: -; CDR3aa: CASRIIVNEQFF; CDR3nt: TGCGCCAGCAGAATAATAGTCAATGAGCAGTTCTTC
abundance: -; j_gene: TRBJ1-4; v_gene: TRBV19; d_gene: -; CDR3aa: CASSIRRQENEKLFF; CDR3nt: TGTGCCAGTAGTATAAGGCGACAGGAGAATGAAAAACTGTTTTTT
abundance: -; j_gene: TRBJ2-5; v_gene: TRBV5-5; d_gene: -; CDR3aa: CASSSPGGGETQYF; CDR3nt: TGTGCCAGCAGCTCCCCGGGTGGGGGTGAGACCCAGTACTTC
abundance: -; j_gene: TRBJ2-6; v_gene: TRBV7-6; d_gene: TRBD1; CDR3aa: CASSTLTGQGAGANVLTF; CDR3nt: TGTGCCAGCAGCACACTCACCGGACAGGGCGCTGGGGCCAACGTCCTGACTTTC
abundance: -; j_gene: TRBJ2-5; v_gene: TRBV9; d_gene: TRBD1; CDR3aa: CASSVVPQGEQYF; CDR3nt: TGTGCCAGCAGCGTAGTGCCCCAGGGGGAGCAGTACTTC
abundance: -; j_gene: TRBJ2-3; v_gene: TRBV4-1; d_gene: -; CDR3aa: CASSQETGDTQYF; CDR3nt: TGCGCCAGCAGCCAAGAGACAGGAGATACGCAGTATTTT
abundance: -; j_gene: TRBJ2-7; v_gene: TRBV29-1; d_gene: TRBD1; CDR3aa: CSVETGTGGYEQYF; CDR3nt: TGCAGCGTTGAAACCGGGACAGGGGGCTACGAGCAGTACTTC
abundance: -; j_gene: TRBJ2-7; v_gene: TRBV7-9; d_gene: -; CDR3aa: CASSLGSSGGTYEQYF; CDR3nt: TGTGCCAGCAGCTTAGGTAGTAGTGGAGGGACCTACGAGCAGTACTTC
abundance: -; j_gene: TRBJ2-3; v_gene: TRBV13; d_gene: -; CDR3aa: CASSLGGLQSTDTQYF; CDR3nt: TGTGCCAGCAGCTTAGGGGGACTTCAATCCACAGATACGCAGTATTTT
abundance: -; j_gene: TRBJ2-7; v_gene: TRBV5-6; d_gene: -; CDR3aa: CASSLAGSVYEQYF; CDR3nt: TGTGCCAGCAGCTTGGCCGGCTCGGTCTACGAGCAGTACTTC
abundance: -; j_gene: TRBJ2-1; v_gene: TRBV19; d_gene: TRBD2; CDR3aa: CASTLAGGSGNEQFF; CDR3nt: TGTGCCAGTACCTTAGCGGGGGGCTCAGGGAATGAGCAGTTCTTC
abundance: -; j_gene: TRBJ1-2; v_gene: TRBV7-9; d_gene: -; CDR3aa: CASSPPRETF; CDR3nt: TGTGCCAGCAGCCCCCCCCGCGAAACCTTC
abundance: once; j_gene: TRBJ2-1; v_gene: TRBV7-7; d_gene: -; CDR3aa: CASSPGLLVVNEQFF; CDR3nt: TGTGCTAGCAGCCCGGGGCTATTGGTTGTCAATGAGCAGTTCTTC
abundance: once; j_gene: TRBJ2-7; v_gene: TRBV5-1; d_gene: TRBD1; CDR3aa: CASSLGQGAREQYF; CDR3nt: TGCGCCAGCAGCTTGGGCCAGGGGGCGCGGGAGCAGTACTTC
abundance: -; j_gene: TRBJ2-6; v_gene: TRBV7-9; d_gene: -; CDR3aa: CASSNPNSGANVLTF; CDR3nt: TGTGCCAGCAGCAACCCTAACTCTGGGGCCAACGTCCTGACTTTC
abundance: -; j_gene: TRBJ2-3; v_gene: TRBV5-5; d_gene: -; CDR3aa: CASSFGGGTDTQYF; CDR3nt: TGTGCCAGCAGCTTCGGGGGTGGCACAGATACGCAGTATTTT
abundance: -; j_gene: TRBJ2-2; v_gene: TRBV5-5; d_gene: TRBD1; CDR3aa: CASSWTGSVTGELFF; CDR3nt: TGTGCCAGCAGCTGGACAGGGTCCGTTACCGGGGAGCTGTTTTTT
abundance: -; j_gene: TRBJ2-3; v_gene: TRBV4-3; d_gene: TRBD2; CDR3aa: CASSQEVGGITDTQYF; CDR3nt: TGCGCCAGCAGCCAAGAGGTCGGGGGGATCACAGATACGCAGTATTTT
abundance: -; j_gene: TRBJ2-3; v_gene: TRBV4-2; d_gene: -; CDR3aa: CASSPSLGADTQYF; CDR3nt: TGTGCCAGCAGCCCAAGCCTGGGGGCAGATACGCAGTATTTT
abundance: -; j_gene: TRBJ1-1; v_gene: TRBV6-5; d_gene: -; CDR3aa: CASSARGQGYDEAFF; CDR3nt: TGTGCCAGCAGCGCCCGGGGGCAAGGATATGATGAAGCTTTCTTT
abundance: once; j_gene: TRBJ2-1; v_gene: TRBV19; d_gene: TRBD2; CDR3aa: CASSPSGGANEQFF; CDR3nt: TGTGCCAGTAGCCCTAGCGGGGGGGCCAATGAGCAGTTCTTC
abundance: -; j_gene: TRBJ2-7; v_gene: TRBV7-9; d_gene: TRBD1; CDR3aa: CASSSPTGSSYEQYF; CDR3nt: TGTGCCAGCAGCTCTCCGACAGGGAGCTCCTACGAGCAGTACTTC
abundance: -; j_gene: TRBJ2-5; v_gene: TRBV9; d_gene: TRBD2; CDR3aa: CASSVDGGARETQYF; CDR3nt: TGTGCCAGCAGCGTCGACGGGGGGGCCCGTGAGACCCAGTACTTC